Sequencing of this T cell receptor beta chain was carried out in a study of radiotherapy plus CTLA-4 blockade in lung cancer. About the study: The study recorded objective responses in less than 20% of patients and disease control in approximately 29%. Whole-study results and caveats: The study found tumor-derived TCR clones expanded in blood after radiotherapy plus ipilimumab.

Comment on this clone: Its target is unknown.

CTLA-4 blockade with ipilimumab, together with focal radiation, was given to patients with chemo-refractory metastatic non-small-cell lung cancer. The CDR3 loop spans 14 amino acids. Germline CDR1 and CDR2: SGHKS and YYEKEE (reference sequence). Losses at the gene ends were 4 bases for V and 6 bases for J; bases not matched to a gene: 5. Sequencing used immunoSEQ multiplex PCR; TCRdb keeps in-frame clones, though not all of them. The sample includes about 40,000 clones, around 75% seen only once; the top ten take around 8.9%. The sequence came from a human donor with non-small cell lung cancer who had stable disease on radiotherapy plus ipilimumab. The chain carries TRBV5-5 and TRBJ1-5, with 9 bases aligning to TRBD1. Sequences were derived from peripheral blood, sampled from a patient treated with radiotherapy plus ipilimumab. The CDR3 DNA is TGTGCCAGCAGCCCGGGACAGGGCTTTCAGCCCCAGCATTTT. This gives the protein CASSPGQGFQPQHF.